The rows below give T cell receptor beta chains drawn from one sample of a study of OX40 agonist ivuxolimab in advanced cancers. Clones were sequenced by immunoSEQ multiplex PCR, and TCRdb holds only the in-frame ones, with some missing. The sample shows over 45,000 clones, roughly 83% of them seen only once. Specimen: CD4+ or CD8+ T cells sorted from blood, collected in a trial of the OX40 agonist ivuxolimab. The receptor source for this set is an adult with an advanced solid tumor such as melanoma, head and neck, liver or kidney cancer. CDR3s include the opening cysteine and the closing phenylalanine or tryptophan. Each record gives: J gene, V gene, D gene, clone size, CDR3 protein, CDR3 DNA. D genes are given only for firm matches. A row's size may be missing; if present it is once, few, many or a size class.

J gene: TRBJ1-2; V gene: TRBV19; D gene: TRBD1; clone size: NA; CDR3 protein: CASSFFPGQDHGYTF; CDR3 DNA: TGTGCCAGTAGTTTCTTTCCGGGACAGGATCATGGCTACACCTTC
J gene: TRBJ2-5; V gene: TRBV7-3; D gene: NA; clone size: NA; CDR3 protein: CASSLSRQETQYF; CDR3 DNA: TGTGCCAGCAGCCTTTCCAGGCAAGAGACCCAGTACTTC
J gene: TRBJ1-4; V gene: TRBV30; D gene: TRBD1; clone size: NA; CDR3 protein: CAWSGGQGWEKLFF; CDR3 DNA: TGTGCCTGGAGCGGGGGACAGGGATGGGAAAAACTGTTTTTT
J gene: TRBJ2-3; V gene: TRBV7-6; D gene: NA; clone size: NA; CDR3 protein: CASSLMGNIADTQYF; CDR3 DNA: TGTGCCAGCAGCTTAATGGGAAACATTGCAGATACGCAGTATTTT
J gene: TRBJ2-2; V gene: TRBV19; D gene: TRBD2; clone size: once; CDR3 protein: CASSKGLAGPTGELFF; CDR3 DNA: TGTGCCAGTAGTAAAGGACTAGCGGGGCCCACCGGGGAGCTGTTTTTT
J gene: TRBJ2-1; V gene: TRBV5-1; D gene: NA; clone size: NA; CDR3 protein: CASSFGRGARYEQFF; CDR3 DNA: TGCGCCAGCAGCTTTGGAAGGGGGGCACGATATGAGCAGTTCTTC
J gene: TRBJ2-3; V gene: TRBV5-5; D gene: NA; clone size: NA; CDR3 protein: CASRTTWGSDTQYF; CDR3 DNA: TGTGCCAGCAGGACGACATGGGGATCGGATACGCAGTATTTT
J gene: TRBJ1-2; V gene: TRBV4-2; D gene: TRBD1; clone size: NA; CDR3 protein: CASSQDPRTGTGYTF; CDR3 DNA: TGTGCCAGCAGCCAAGATCCTAGGACAGGGACTGGCTACACCTTC
J gene: TRBJ2-7; V gene: TRBV2; D gene: NA; clone size: NA; CDR3 protein: CASRRGLSSYEQYF; CDR3 DNA: TGTGCCAGCAGGCGGGGGCTTTCCTCCTACGAGCAGTACTTC
J gene: TRBJ1-2; V gene: TRBV5-8; D gene: NA; clone size: NA; CDR3 protein: CASSEGGERYNYGYTF; CDR3 DNA: TGTGCCAGCAGCGAGGGGGGGGAGCGGTACAACTATGGCTACACCTTC
J gene: TRBJ1-1; V gene: TRBV5-1; D gene: NA; clone size: NA; CDR3 protein: CASSLGDGRRTEAFF; CDR3 DNA: TGCGCCAGCAGCTTGGGGGACGGAAGACGAACTGAAGCTTTCTTT
J gene: TRBJ2-1; V gene: TRBV19; D gene: TRBD2; clone size: NA; CDR3 protein: CATLAGGPNEQFF; CDR3 DNA: TGTGCCACGCTAGCGGGAGGACCAAATGAGCAGTTCTTC
J gene: TRBJ2-7; V gene: TRBV27; D gene: TRBD2; clone size: once; CDR3 protein: CASSLATRTSGSSYEQYF; CDR3 DNA: TGTGCCAGCAGTTTAGCTACCCGGACTAGCGGGAGCTCCTACGAGCAGTACTTC
J gene: TRBJ2-3; V gene: TRBV7-8; D gene: TRBD1; clone size: NA; CDR3 protein: CASSPRGQGLMNTQYF; CDR3 DNA: TGTGCCAGCAGCCCTAGAGGACAGGGCCTAATGAATACGCAGTATTTT
J gene: TRBJ1-1; V gene: TRBV5-1; D gene: TRBD1; clone size: NA; CDR3 protein: CASSQEGAWDLPEAFF; CDR3 DNA: TGCGCCAGCAGCCAGGAGGGGGCGTGGGACCTCCCTGAAGCTTTCTTT
J gene: TRBJ1-2; V gene: TRBV4-1; D gene: NA; clone size: NA; CDR3 protein: CASSQVGGPPYSYTF; CDR3 DNA: TGCGCCAGCAGCCAAGTCGGGGGCCCCCCATATAGCTACACCTTC
J gene: TRBJ1-1; V gene: TRBV6-6; D gene: NA; clone size: once; CDR3 protein: CASSRTGRYTEAFF; CDR3 DNA: TGTGCCAGCAGTCGAACAGGGAGGTACACTGAAGCTTTCTTT
J gene: TRBJ1-5; V gene: TRBV6-5; D gene: NA; clone size: once; CDR3 protein: CASRGVWPQHF; CDR3 DNA: TGTGCCAGCAGAGGAGTGTGGCCCCAGCATTTT
J gene: TRBJ2-1; V gene: TRBV5-3; D gene: NA; clone size: NA; CDR3 protein: CARSFNEQFF; CDR3 DNA: TGTGCCAGAAGCTTCAATGAGCAGTTCTTC
J gene: TRBJ2-4; V gene: TRBV10-3; D gene: NA; clone size: NA; CDR3 protein: CATGDMFLAKNIQYF; CDR3 DNA: TGTGCCACCGGGGACATGTTCCTAGCCAAAAACATTCAGTACTTC
J gene: TRBJ2-1; V gene: TRBV2; D gene: NA; clone size: NA; CDR3 protein: CASTAFSVDYNEQFF; CDR3 DNA: TGTGCCAGCACCGCCTTCAGTGTAGACTACAATGAGCAGTTCTTC
J gene: TRBJ2-3; V gene: TRBV5-4; D gene: TRBD1; clone size: NA; CDR3 protein: CASSKGAFLDTQYF; CDR3 DNA: TGTGCCAGCAGCAAGGGGGCTTTCCTGGATACGCAGTATTTT
J gene: TRBJ1-1; V gene: TRBV7-9; D gene: NA; clone size: few; CDR3 protein: CASSLGQDSEAFF; CDR3 DNA: TGTGCCAGCAGCTTAGGACAGGACTCTGAAGCTTTCTTT
J gene: TRBJ2-3; V gene: TRBV16; D gene: NA; clone size: NA; CDR3 protein: CASSQGEADTQYF; CDR3 DNA: TGTGCCAGCAGCCAAGGGGAGGCAGATACGCAGTATTTT
J gene: TRBJ1-3; V gene: TRBV15; D gene: NA; clone size: NA; CDR3 protein: CATSREGPAIPSGNTIYF; CDR3 DNA: TGTGCCACCAGCAGAGAAGGACCCGCGATTCCCTCTGGAAACACCATATATTTT
J gene: TRBJ2-5; V gene: TRBV7-9; D gene: NA; clone size: NA; CDR3 protein: CASSLAVGFQETQYF; CDR3 DNA: TGTGCCAGCAGCTTAGCAGTGGGGTTCCAAGAGACCCAGTACTTC
J gene: TRBJ2-7; V gene: TRBV20-1; D gene: NA; clone size: NA; CDR3 protein: CSAWTSYEQYF; CDR3 DNA: TGCAGTGCGTGGACTTCCTACGAGCAGTACTTC
J gene: TRBJ2-7; V gene: TRBV11-2; D gene: NA; clone size: NA; CDR3 protein: CASSLESDYYEQYF; CDR3 DNA: TGTGCCAGCAGCTTGGAGTCCGACTACTACGAGCAGTACTTC
J gene: TRBJ1-3; V gene: TRBV5-1; D gene: TRBD1; clone size: NA; CDR3 protein: CASSRGQAGSGNTIYF; CDR3 DNA: TGCGCCAGCAGCAGGGGACAGGCCGGCTCTGGAAACACCATATATTTT
J gene: TRBJ1-5; V gene: TRBV6-1; D gene: NA; clone size: NA; CDR3 protein: CASSEVASLQPQHF; CDR3 DNA: TGTGCCAGCAGTGAGGTTGCCAGCCTCCAGCCCCAGCATTTT
J gene: TRBJ2-6; V gene: TRBV4-1; D gene: NA; clone size: NA; CDR3 protein: CASSQDPSGSGANVLTF; CDR3 DNA: TGCGCCAGCAGCCAAGACCCTAGTGGCTCTGGGGCCAACGTCCTGACTTTC